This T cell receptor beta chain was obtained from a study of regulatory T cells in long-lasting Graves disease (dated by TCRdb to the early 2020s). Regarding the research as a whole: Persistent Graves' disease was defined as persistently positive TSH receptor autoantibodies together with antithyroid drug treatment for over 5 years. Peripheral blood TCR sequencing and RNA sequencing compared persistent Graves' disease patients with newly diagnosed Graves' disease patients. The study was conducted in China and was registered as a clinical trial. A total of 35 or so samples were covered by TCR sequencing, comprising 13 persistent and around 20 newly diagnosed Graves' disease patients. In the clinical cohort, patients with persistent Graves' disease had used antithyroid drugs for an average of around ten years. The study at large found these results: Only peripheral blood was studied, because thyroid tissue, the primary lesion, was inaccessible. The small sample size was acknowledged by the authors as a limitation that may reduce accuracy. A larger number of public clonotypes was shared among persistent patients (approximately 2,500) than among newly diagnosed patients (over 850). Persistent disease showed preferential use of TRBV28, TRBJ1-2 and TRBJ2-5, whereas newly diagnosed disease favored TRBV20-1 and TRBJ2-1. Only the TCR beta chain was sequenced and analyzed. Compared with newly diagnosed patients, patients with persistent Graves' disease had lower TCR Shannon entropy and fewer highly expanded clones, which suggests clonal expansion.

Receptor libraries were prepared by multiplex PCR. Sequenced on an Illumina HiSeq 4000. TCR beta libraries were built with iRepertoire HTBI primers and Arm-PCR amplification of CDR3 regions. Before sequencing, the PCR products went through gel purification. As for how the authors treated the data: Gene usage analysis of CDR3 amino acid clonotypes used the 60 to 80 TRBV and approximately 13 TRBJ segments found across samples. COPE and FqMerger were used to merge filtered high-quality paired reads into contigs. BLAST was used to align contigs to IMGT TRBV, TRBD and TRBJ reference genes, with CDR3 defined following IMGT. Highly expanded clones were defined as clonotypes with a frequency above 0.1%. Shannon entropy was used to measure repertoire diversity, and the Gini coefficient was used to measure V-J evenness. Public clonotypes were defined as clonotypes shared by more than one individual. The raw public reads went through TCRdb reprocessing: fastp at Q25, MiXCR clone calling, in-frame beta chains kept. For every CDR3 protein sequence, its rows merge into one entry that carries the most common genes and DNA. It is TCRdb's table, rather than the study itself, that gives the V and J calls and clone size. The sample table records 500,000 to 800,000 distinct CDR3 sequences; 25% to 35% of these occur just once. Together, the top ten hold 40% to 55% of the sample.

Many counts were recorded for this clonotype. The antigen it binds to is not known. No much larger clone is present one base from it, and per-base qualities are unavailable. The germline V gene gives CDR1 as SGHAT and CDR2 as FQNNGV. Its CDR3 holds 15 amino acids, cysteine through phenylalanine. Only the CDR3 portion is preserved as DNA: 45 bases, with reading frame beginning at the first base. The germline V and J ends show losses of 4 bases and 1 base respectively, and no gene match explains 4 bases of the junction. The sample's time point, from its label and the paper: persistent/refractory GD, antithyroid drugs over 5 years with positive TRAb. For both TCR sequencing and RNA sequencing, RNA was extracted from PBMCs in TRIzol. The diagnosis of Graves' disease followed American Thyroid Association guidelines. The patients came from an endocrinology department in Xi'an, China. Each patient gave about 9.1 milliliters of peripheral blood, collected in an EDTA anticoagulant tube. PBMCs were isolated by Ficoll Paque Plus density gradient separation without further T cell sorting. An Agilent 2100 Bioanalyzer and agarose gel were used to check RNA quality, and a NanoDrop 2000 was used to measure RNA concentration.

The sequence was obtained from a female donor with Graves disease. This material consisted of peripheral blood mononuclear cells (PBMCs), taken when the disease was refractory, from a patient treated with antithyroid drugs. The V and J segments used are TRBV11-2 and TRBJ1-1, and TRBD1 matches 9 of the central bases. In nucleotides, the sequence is TGTGCCAGCAGCTCCGGACAGGGGACGAACACTGAAGCTTTCTTT. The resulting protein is CASSSGQGTNTEAFF.